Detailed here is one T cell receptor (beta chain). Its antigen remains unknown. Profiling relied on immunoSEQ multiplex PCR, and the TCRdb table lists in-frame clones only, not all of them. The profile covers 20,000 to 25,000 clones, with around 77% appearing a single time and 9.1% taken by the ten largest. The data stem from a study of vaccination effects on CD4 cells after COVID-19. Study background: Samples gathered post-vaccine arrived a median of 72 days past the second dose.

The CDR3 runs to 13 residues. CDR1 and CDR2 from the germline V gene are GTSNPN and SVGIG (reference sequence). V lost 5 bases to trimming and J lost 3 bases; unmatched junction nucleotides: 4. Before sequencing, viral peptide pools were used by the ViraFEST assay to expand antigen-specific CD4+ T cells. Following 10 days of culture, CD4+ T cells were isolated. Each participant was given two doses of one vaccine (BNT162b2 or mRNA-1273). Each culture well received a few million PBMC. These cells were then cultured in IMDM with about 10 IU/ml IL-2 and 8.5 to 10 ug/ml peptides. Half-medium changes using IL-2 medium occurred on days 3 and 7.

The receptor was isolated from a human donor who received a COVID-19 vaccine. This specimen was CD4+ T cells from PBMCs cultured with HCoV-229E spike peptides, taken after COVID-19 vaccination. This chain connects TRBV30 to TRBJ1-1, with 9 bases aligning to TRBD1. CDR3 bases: TGTGCCTGGGTACAGGGGGCCTACACTGAAGCTTTCTTT. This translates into CAWVQGAYTEAFF.